The clone carrying this T cell receptor (beta chain) is categorized as medium-sized. The data originate from a study of metastatic and nonmetastatic thyroid tumors. This CDR3 region has 15 residues. J lost 8 bases, V lost 5 bases, and 7 bases had no gene match. Every patient was untreated before thyroid surgery. MiXCR was used by TCRdb to re-call the PCR reads. This sample carries 30,000 to 45,000 clones, approximately 30% of them seen once, and the ten largest clones take about a tenth. The sequence derives from a male donor with papillary thyroid cancer or a benign thyroid nodule (not recorded which). Some clones in this sample may be carry-over from other donors' samples. V usage is TRBV12-3 or TRBV12-4 and J usage is TRBJ2-1, with 12 nucleotides matching TRBD2. Sequenced material: blood. This CDR3 reads CASSVGTSGRDEQFF. The CDR3, as DNA: TGTGCCAGCAGTGTCGGGACTAGCGGGCGCGATGAGCAGTTCTTC.